A selection of T cell receptor beta chains follows, all from one sample in a study of T cell changes during pregnancy in multiple sclerosis. Using immunoSEQ multiplex PCR, the repertoire was profiled, and TCRdb retains in-frame clones only, with some absent. The sample contains more than 11,000 clones, more than 80% of which appear only once. This specimen consisted of peripheral blood, obtained in the second trimester of pregnancy. These receptors originate from a female donor in good health, enrolled as a control in a pregnancy study. Both conserved end residues are part of each CDR3. A D gene is named only where the DNA matches it firmly. A clone size is listed for some rows: how often the clone was seen (once, few, many), or a class if it is expanded.

D,size,V,J,DNA,CDR3
TRBD1,NA,TRBV7-2,TRBJ2-7,TGTGCCAGCTCCAGGGGGAATGTAGCCGAGCAGTACTTC,CASSRGNVAEQYF
TRBD2,NA,TRBV18,TRBJ2-1,TGTGCCAGCTCACCAGCGAGCGGGATCCACAATGAGCAGTTCTTC,CASSPASGIHNEQFF
TRBD2,NA,TRBV7-2,TRBJ2-1,TGTGCCAGCAGCTTAGCGGGTAGCGGGGGGGCCAGGAGTGAGCAGTTCTTC,CASSLAGSGGARSEQFF
TRBD1,once,TRBV27,TRBJ1-6,TGTGCCAGCCGGACCGAACAGGGGTCCTATAATTCACCCCTCCACTTT,CASRTEQGSYNSPLHF
NA,NA,TRBV6-6,TRBJ2-1,TGTGCCAGCAGTTTGCAGGGAGGCTCCTACAATGAGCAGTTCTTC,CASSLQGGSYNEQFF
NA,once,TRBV11-3,TRBJ2-7,TGTGCCAGCAGCTTAGGACGGAGTACCTACGAGCAGTACTTC,CASSLGRSTYEQYF
TRBD1,NA,TRBV11-3,TRBJ1-1,TGTGCCAGCAGACAGGGGCTCGACACTGAAGCTTTCTTT,CASRQGLDTEAFF
NA,NA,TRBV9,TRBJ2-1,TGTGCCAGCAGCGTAACAGGGTTGGCTGAGCAGTTCTTC,CASSVTGLAEQFF
NA,NA,TRBV9,TRBJ2-2,TGTGCCAGCAGCGTAGGGGCGTCTGGAGCGGGCGGGGAGCTGTTTTTT,CASSVGASGAGGELFF
NA,NA,TRBV7-9,TRBJ2-1,TGTGCCAGCAGCTTAGATGTACCCAGGGGCAATGAGCAGTTCTTC,CASSLDVPRGNEQFF
TRBD2,NA,TRBV28,TRBJ2-1,TGTGCCAGCTGCCTGGAAAGGGGGACTAGAAGAAATGAGCAGTTCTTC,CASCLERGTRRNEQFF
TRBD2,NA,TRBV15,TRBJ2-1,TGTGCCACCAGCAGTGAGCGGGAGCGTCTTGAGCAGTTCTTC,CATSSERERLEQFF
TRBD1,NA,TRBV11-2,TRBJ1-5,TGTGCCAGCAGCCCCACAGGGGAAGGACAGCCCCAGCATTTT,CASSPTGEGQPQHF
TRBD2,NA,TRBV9,TRBJ2-5,TGTGCCAGCAGCCCTTGGACTAGCGGACAAGAGACCCAGTACTTC,CASSPWTSGQETQYF
TRBD1,NA,TRBV29-1,TRBJ2-2,TGCAGCGTTGCCCAGGGACAGGGGGCGAACACCGGGGAGCTGTTTTTT,CSVAQGQGANTGELFF
TRBD1,NA,TRBV4-3,TRBJ2-7,TGCGCCAGCAGCCAGTCGCCCGGGACAGGGGAGTACGAGCAGTACTTC,CASSQSPGTGEYEQYF
NA,NA,TRBV7-8,TRBJ2-3,TGTGCCAGCAGCCGGGACTCCAGAGGGACAGATACGCAGTATTTT,CASSRDSRGTDTQYF
NA,NA,TRBV7-2,TRBJ2-7,TGTGCCAGCAGACTAAACTACGAGCAGTACTTC,CASRLNYEQYF
NA,NA,TRBV18,TRBJ2-1,TGTGCCAGCCTCGTTGGGCCGAGCTCCTACAATGAGCAGTTCTTC,CASLVGPSSYNEQFF
TRBD1,NA,TRBV9,TRBJ2-3,TGTGCCAGCAGCCCCCTAGGGACAGGGCCGGGAGCAGATACGCAGTATTTT,CASSPLGTGPGADTQYF
NA,NA,TRBV27,TRBJ1-5,TGTGCCAGCAGTTCCCGCGATCAGCCCCAGCATTTT,CASSSRDQPQHF
TRBD1,NA,TRBV7-9,TRBJ2-2,TGTGCCAGCAGCTGGGACAGGGTAACCGGGGAGCTGTTTTTT,CASSWDRVTGELFF
NA,NA,TRBV10-2,TRBJ2-7,TGCGCCAGCAGTGAGGTAGCGGATACCGTCTACGAGCAGTACTTC,CASSEVADTVYEQYF
NA,NA,TRBV27,TRBJ2-3,TGTGCCAGCAGACCGGGTGCAGATACGCAGTATTTT,CASRPGADTQYF
TRBD1,NA,TRBV19,TRBJ1-2,TGTGCCAGTACCGCGGGGGACAGGGGCTATGGCTACACCTTC,CASTAGDRGYGYTF
NA,NA,TRBV27,TRBJ2-3,TGTGCCAGCAGTTTAGAGTGGACACCTTTCACAGATACGCAGTATTTT,CASSLEWTPFTDTQYF
NA,NA,TRBV7-2,TRBJ2-7,TGTGCCAGCAGCTTAGGCCCAGGGTCGCCCTACGAGCAGTACTTC,CASSLGPGSPYEQYF
TRBD1,NA,TRBV19,TRBJ1-2,TGTGCCAGTAGCCGACGGACAGGGGAGGTCCAGGGCTACACCTTC,CASSRRTGEVQGYTF
NA,NA,TRBV19,TRBJ1-5,TGTGCCAGTAGTATTCGGGGTCATAGCAATCAGCCCCAGCATTTT,CASSIRGHSNQPQHF
NA,NA,TRBV7-8,TRBJ2-1,TGTGCCAGCAGCTTCCTCGACGGGGAGCAGTTCTTC,CASSFLDGEQFF
NA,NA,TRBV5-6,TRBJ2-5,TGTGCCAGCACCTCCCTGGTCAGGGTCCAAGAGACCCAGTACTTC,CASTSLVRVQETQYF
NA,NA,TRBV14,TRBJ2-3,TGTGCCAGCAGCCAAGCCTACTCCGGAGATACGCAGTATTTT,CASSQAYSGDTQYF
NA,NA,TRBV4-1,TRBJ2-3,TGCGCCAGCAGGGCTTCTAGCGTACCTCTCACAGATACGCAGTATTTT,CASRASSVPLTDTQYF
NA,NA,TRBV7-2,TRBJ1-1,TGTGCCAGCAGCTTAGTGCAACTTGCGAACACTGAAGCTTTCTTT,CASSLVQLANTEAFF
NA,NA,TRBV30,TRBJ2-7,TGTGCCTGGGGGGAGGCAGGGAGAGAGTTTGACGAGCAGTACTTC,CAWGEAGREFDEQYF
NA,NA,TRBV6-5,TRBJ2-7,TGTGCCAGCAGTCGAAATCGTCAGTACGAGCAGTACTTC,CASSRNRQYEQYF
NA,NA,TRBV7-9,TRBJ1-1,TGTGCCAGCAGCTTAGTAGGCGGCGGTAACACTGAAGCTTTCTTT,CASSLVGGGNTEAFF
TRBD1,NA,TRBV2,TRBJ2-2,TGTGCCAGCAGTGACAGGGGGCGCACCGGGGAGCTGTTTTTT,CASSDRGRTGELFF
NA,NA,TRBV5-1,TRBJ1-1,TGCGCCAGCAGCTCCGACCTAGTGGGCACTGAAGCTTTCTTT,CASSSDLVGTEAFF
TRBD2,NA,TRBV19,TRBJ2-2,TGTGCCAGTAGTTTAGCGGGATCAACCGGGGAGCTGTTTTTT,CASSLAGSTGELFF
NA,NA,TRBV30,TRBJ1-6,TGTGCCTGGAGTGTACGGGGGGCAGGCTATAATTCACCCCTCCACTTT,CAWSVRGAGYNSPLHF